Following are 27 T cell receptor beta chains from one sample sequenced in a study of blood T cell repertoires in COVID-19. Measured with immunoSEQ multiplex PCR; TCRdb has only the in-frame clones, and not every one. This sample has 240,000 or so clones, with approximately 80% found just once. Sequenced material: peripheral blood. The source is a woman older than 75 with acute or convalescent COVID-19.

The gene calls are TRBV19 and TRBJ1-2; D is unclear. Trimming cost V 6 bases and J 8 bases, with 16 bases left between them. CDR1 and CDR2 (germline): LNHDA, SQIVND (reference sequence). This CDR3 has 13 amino acids. The CDR3 protein is CASSTRLVRGYTF. CDR3 nucleotide sequence: TGTGCCAGTAGCACAAGACTTGTCCGCGGCTACACCTTC.

The rearrangement links TRBV30 to TRBJ1-3; 7 nucleotides align to TRBD1. The length of the CDR3 is 14 residues. CDR1 is GTSNPN, CDR2 SVGIG, per germline (reference sequence). With 0 bases clipped from V and 7 bases from J, the junction kept 6 bases outside the gene matches. The CDR3 DNA reads TGTGCCTGGAGTGTAAGGGACAGAAGCAACACCATATATTTT. Amino acid sequence: CAWSVRDRSNTIYF.

J is TRBJ1-5 and V is TRBV6-5, with TRBD1 matching 9 bases. This CDR3 contains 16 residues. Trimming removed 4 bases from V and 2 bases from J; junction bases left unmatched: 6. Germline CDR1 reads MNHEY; CDR2 reads SVGAGI. The CDR3 nucleotides read TGTGCCAGCAGTTTGGGACAGGGTGCCGGCAATCAGCCCCAGCATTTT. Protein sequence: CASSLGQGAGNQPQHF.

In DNA form, the CDR3 reads TGTGCCAGCAGTTTACGGGGGGGGTACAACAATGAGCAGTTCTTC. It is translated as CASSLRGGYNNEQFF. The V and J genes are TRBV27 and TRBJ2-1; 8 bases map to TRBD2. This CDR3 is built from 15 residues. Germline CDR1 is MNHEY and CDR2 is SMNVEV (reference sequence). Trimming removed 2 bases from V and 5 bases from J; junction bases left unmatched: 5.

This chain joins TRBV3-1 (or the pseudogene TRBV3-2) and TRBJ1-4; tentatively, D is TRBD1 (6 bases). Looked up from germline, CDR1 is LGHDT and CDR2 is YNNKEL (reference sequence). The V gene lost 4 bases and the J gene lost 7 bases, with 13 bases spanning the gap. The CDR3 is 14 amino acids. CDR3 nucleotide sequence: TGTGCCAGCAGCCCCTCAGGGGTCGGTGAAAAACTGTTTTTT. This gives the protein CASSPSGVGEKLFF.

This clone was detected once. The genes are TRBV27 and TRBJ1-3, with 8 positions matching TRBD1. The CDR3 extends over 15 amino acids. Trimming cost V 7 bases and J 3 bases; bases outside gene matches: 8. CDR1 is MNHEY and CDR2 is SMNVEV in the germline V gene (reference sequence). The CDR3 DNA reads TGTGCCAGCACCCTCGAGACAGGGGTTGGAAACACCATATATTTT. It is translated as CASTLETGVGNTIYF.

The CDR3 sequence: CAWTRLQRMNTEAFF. CDR3 DNA: TGTGCCTGGACGAGACTCCAAAGAATGAACACTGAAGCTTTCTTT. The gene calls are TRBV30 and TRBJ1-1; D is uncertain. The V gene lost 4 bases and the J gene lost 0 bases, with 15 bases spanning the gap. Germline V gene data show CDR1 as GTSNPN and CDR2 as SVGIG (reference sequence). The CDR3 loop spans 15 amino acids. Together with reference TRBV30 and TRBJ1-1, the CDR3 gives the full variable domain: SQTIHQWPATLVQPVGSPLSLECTVEGTSNPNLYWYRQAAGRGLQLLFYSVGIGQISSEVPQNLSASRPQDRQFILSSKKLLLSDSGFYLCAWTRLQRMNTEAFFGQGTRLTVV.

This clone has a single count. The chain has TRBV5-4 and TRBJ2-3; 9 bases map to TRBD1. V was clipped by 4 bases and J by 3 bases; unmatched bases: 9. CDR1 is SGHNT and CDR2 is YYREEE in the germline V gene (reference sequence). The CDR3 is 16 amino acids. In nucleotides, the CDR3 is TGTGCCAGCAGCCCGGGCCGGGACAGGGTGACAGATACGCAGTATTTT. Its translation: CASSPGRDRVTDTQYF.

The chain couples TRBV3-1 (or the pseudogene TRBV3-2) to TRBJ1-3, with a possible D match to TRBD1 (5 bases). This CDR3 contains 18 residues. V was trimmed by 0 bases and J by 0 bases, leaving 15 bases between them. The V gene's germline CDR1 is LGHDT and CDR2 YNNKEL (reference sequence). In DNA form, the CDR3 reads TGTGCCAGCAGCCAAGATGGGGCAGGGTCTCCCTCTGGAAACACCATATATTTT. Amino acids: CASSQDGAGSPSGNTIYF.

The chain is built from TRBV7-8 and TRBJ2-5; a possible D gene is TRBD2 (5 bases). The ends were cut back, 6 bases at V and 4 bases at J, with 12 bases in the middle. Germline V lookup: CDR1 SGHVS, CDR2 FQNEAQ. CDR3 length: 13 amino acids. The DNA for the CDR3 is TGTGCCAGCAGAAGTCCGGGAAGAGAGACCCAGTACTTC. It is translated as CASRSPGRETQYF.

The chain couples TRBV5-1 to TRBJ2-1; D not certain. Trimming removed 0 bases at V and 0 bases at J, with 10 bases between. The CDR3 runs 16 residues. Germline CDR1 and CDR2: SGHRS and YFSETQ. CDR3: CASSLEKYSSYNEQFF. The CDR3 DNA sequence: TGCGCCAGCAGCTTGGAAAAGTATAGCTCCTACAATGAGCAGTTCTTC.

A few counts support this clone. The genes are TRBV5-8 and TRBJ1-1; perhaps TRBD1 as D (6 bases). V lost 0 bases and J lost 2, with 8 bases in between. This CDR3 has 14 amino acids. Germline-derived CDR1 and CDR2 are SGHTS and YDEGEE. The CDR3 coding sequence is TGTGCCAGCAGCTTGGTACAGGGCAACACTGAAGCTTTCTTT. Its protein product is CASSLVQGNTEAFF.

This chain links TRBV19 with TRBJ1-3; a possible D gene is TRBD1 (5 bases). Trimming pared 6 bases from V and 2 bases from J, leaving 17 bases between. Germline assignment: CDR1 LNHDA and CDR2 SQIVND (reference sequence). CDR3 size: 16 residues. The CDR3 region is CASRPSTATPGNTIYF. CDR3 DNA sequence: TGTGCCAGTAGACCCTCGACAGCTACTCCTGGAAACACCATATATTTT.

This rearrangement joins TRBV28 to TRBJ1-4, with 8 bases lining up with TRBD1. Germline assignment: CDR1 MDHEN and CDR2 SYDVKM. V dropped 5 bases and J dropped 0; count of bases not matched to a gene: 11. The CDR3 runs 18 residues. The CDR3 DNA follows: TGTGCCAGCAGTCCCTCCGGGACAGGAGTTGCAACTAATGAAAAACTGTTTTTT. Residues: CASSPSGTGVATNEKLFF.

Details on this clone: The sample contains more than one DNA sequence encoding this CDR3. This chain joins TRBV11-2 and TRBJ1-6, with D unresolved. The CDR3 spans 14 residues. V was shortened by 6 bases and J by 4 bases, with 10 bases between the two germline ends. Per the germline V gene, CDR1 is SGHAT and CDR2 is FQNNGV. CDR3: CASSPAGYNSPLHF. For the CDR3, the DNA is TGTGCCAGCAGTCCTGCAGGTTATAATTCACCCCTCCACTTT.

The chain couples TRBV29-1 to TRBJ2-1, with TRBD1 matching over 10 bases. The CDR3 runs to 14 residues. J lost 3 bases, V lost 7 bases, and 6 bases had no gene match. Germline V lookup: CDR1 SQVTM, CDR2 ANQGSEA. CDR3 sequence reads: CSGRDRGFYNEQFF. CDR3 nucleotides: TGCAGCGGTCGGGACAGGGGTTTCTACAATGAGCAGTTCTTC.

The chain uses TRBV10-1 and TRBJ1-3; possibly TRBD1 for D (6 bases). V was cut by 3 bases and J by 4 bases, with 19 bases left in between. From germline, CDR1 is WNHNN and CDR2 SYGVQD (reference sequence). The CDR3 runs to 17 residues. The CDR3 here is CASSDERTGCGGNTIYF. In DNA, the CDR3 is TGCGCCAGCAGTGATGAACGAACAGGGTGTGGCGGAAACACCATATATTTT.

The chain uses TRBV18 and TRBJ1-1, with a tentative D call TRBD1 (6 bases). Germline assignment: CDR1 KGHSH and CDR2 LQKENI. This CDR3 is 14 amino acids long. V lost 1 base and J lost 4, with 10 bases in between. CDR3 sequence reads: CASSPLQGPTEAFF. The CDR3 region has the DNA TGTGCCAGCTCACCACTACAGGGCCCCACTGAAGCTTTCTTT. The entire variable domain, with the rest obtained from reference TRBV18 and TRBJ1-1, is as follows: NAGVMQNPRHLVRRRGQEARLRCSPMKGHSHVYWYRQLPEEGLKFMVYLQKENIIDESGMPKERFSAEFPKEGPSILRIQQVVRGDSAAYFCASSPLQGPTEAFFGQGTRLTVV.

The chain links TRBV6-2 or TRBV6-3 to TRBJ1-6; D uncertain. Trimming removed 6 bases from V and 0 bases from J, with 9 bases in between. Per germline, CDR1 MNHEY and CDR2 SVGEGT. The CDR3 loop spans 15 amino acids. The chain's CDR3 is CASSLQSSYNSPLHF. As DNA, the CDR3 is TGTGCCAGCAGCCTACAGTCCTCCTATAATTCACCCCTCCACTTT.

This clone was seen a handful of times. The genes are TRBV30 and TRBJ2-2; the match to TRBD1 covers 8 bases. The CDR3 sequence is 13 residues long. Germline CDR1 and CDR2: GTSNPN and SVGIG (reference sequence). Trimming removed 2 bases from V and 6 bases from J; junction bases left unmatched: 2. CDR3 DNA: TGTGCCTGGAGTCCGGACAGGGCCGGGGAGCTGTTTTTT. The encoded protein is CAWSPDRAGELFF.

The rearrangement links TRBV7-9 to TRBJ2-2, with D possibly being TRBD2 (6 bases). V was clipped by 6 bases and J by 0 bases, with 14 bases between them. The CDR3 has 16 residues. Germline V gives CDR1 SEHNR, CDR2 FQNEAQ (reference sequence). This CDR3 is CASSWIRDSNTGELFF. The DNA for the CDR3 is TGTGCCAGCAGTTGGATCAGGGACTCGAACACCGGGGAGCTGTTTTTT.

This clone was recorded a few times. The chain carries TRBV5-1 and TRBJ2-7, with D possibly being TRBD2 (5 bases). The CDR3 covers 14 residues. Germline V CDR1 and CDR2: SGHRS, YFSETQ. V lost 5 bases to trimming and J lost 0 bases, with 12 bases between them. Here the CDR3 DNA reads TGCGCCAGCAGTCAAAGGACTGGCTCCTACGAGCAGTACTTC. Translated, it gives CASSQRTGSYEQYF.

This clone has a count of ten or more. The chain is built from TRBV7-3 and TRBJ2-1; 15 nucleotides agree with TRBD2. This CDR3 spans 13 amino acids. Germline V gives CDR1 SGHTA, CDR2 FQGTGA. J gave up 12 bases and V 4 bases, and 1 base lay outside the gene matches. In DNA form, the CDR3 reads TGTGCCAGCAGCTCGGGACTAGCGGGGGGGCAGTTCTTC. Amino acids: CASSSGLAGGQFF.

The rearrangement uses TRBV5-1 and TRBJ1-5; TRBD1 might be the D (5 bases). Germline V lookup: CDR1 SGHRS, CDR2 YFSETQ. Trimming cost V 0 bases and J 8 bases, with 12 bases left between them. The CDR3 is made up of 14 amino acids. Here the CDR3 reads CASSLDQGGEPQHF. In DNA form, the CDR3 reads TGCGCCAGCAGCTTGGATCAGGGAGGGGAGCCCCAGCATTTT.

On this clone itself: The final CDR3 position lacks the conserved phenylalanine or tryptophan, pointing to a likely read error. The DNA is omitted, as the CDR3 cannot be located on it reliably, and the CDR3 follows TCRdb's listing. The V call is TRBV3-1 (or the pseudogene TRBV3-2), the J call TRBJ2-7; the table's D call, TRBD2, was not checked against the DNA. Germline V gene data show CDR1 as LGHDT and CDR2 as YNNKEL (reference sequence). The CDR3 spans 11 amino acids, including both terminal residues. CDR3 in amino acids: CASSQGGTFIL.

V usage is TRBV3-1 (or the pseudogene TRBV3-2) and J usage is TRBJ1-5; 7 positions agree with TRBD1. Germline-derived CDR1 and CDR2 are LGHDT and YNNKEL (reference sequence). The CDR3 extends over 14 amino acids. With 4 bases clipped from V and 3 bases from J, the junction kept 3 bases outside the gene matches. The CDR3 loop is CASSLGQTNQPQHF. The CDR3 DNA follows: TGTGCCAGCAGCCTGGGACAGACCAATCAGCCCCAGCATTTT.

This chain uses TRBV19 with TRBJ1-5; D might be TRBD1 (5 bases). Trimming removed 5 bases at V and 3 bases at J, with 23 bases between. The germline gives CDR1 LNHDA, CDR2 SQIVND (reference sequence). The CDR3 consists of 18 residues. CDR3 bases: TGTGCCAGTAGTGTGTGGGGGGGATCCCCCGCCGCCAATCAGCCCCAGCATTTT. Translation gives CASSVWGGSPAANQPQHF.